This TCR beta chain originates from a study of T cell repertoires in cytomegalovirus infection. Study information: Both a matching HLA type and CMV infection were indicated by public TCR beta signatures. Study conclusions and caveats: In two of eight donors, the top clonotype was HLA-C-restricted CMV-specific. Based on cumulative public TCR beta family frequency, carriers of CMV plus the relevant HLA were identified.

This clonotype was observed once. Its antigen is currently unknown. The CDR3 is 14 residues long. V shed 1 base and J shed 3 bases, with 10 bases lying between them. Germline assignment: CDR1 LNHNV and CDR2 YYDKDF (reference sequence). TCRdb ran MiXCR on the reads and lists one entry per CDR3 protein. The data show under 850,000 distinct CDR3 sequences, with about a third seen just once and more than 2.5% held by the top ten. The genes are TRBV15 and TRBJ2-7; D gene uncertain. The sequencing input was PBMCs. The sequence was obtained from a human donor in good health (CMV status not recorded). Some clones in this sample may be carry-over from other donors' samples. Here the CDR3 reads CATSRVIKGYEQYF. CDR3 DNA: TGTGCCACCAGCAGAGTAATCAAGGGCTACGAGCAGTACTTC.